The clone carrying this T cell receptor beta chain was seen a few times. What it binds is not known. The investigators made TCR beta cDNA from approximately 500 ng total RNA, using a constant-region primer. Three nested multiplex PCR rounds, a slightly modified ARM-PCR method, built the TCR beta libraries. Both of the initial two PCR rounds ran for roughly 10 cycles and employed TRBV1-TRBV30 forward primers alongside a C-beta reverse primer. TCRdb reanalysed the multiplex PCR reads using MiXCR and keeps one entry per CDR3 protein. Among about 320,000 distinct CDR3 sequences listed, about 60% were seen once. For blood RNA, unsorted whole blood served as the source, and germline DNA was extracted too. Chronic HBV infection, which was untreated, was present in the patients. The data are from a study of tumor-infiltrating lymphocytes in primary liver carcinoma. Across the whole study: Spanning 30 to 69 years of age, the patients were men and women. Overall study results and limits: Tumors had a top-250-clone fraction that was significantly higher than blood (p = 0.039). Relative to tumor region pairs, the tumor-adjacent and tumor-blood pairs showed overlap that was lower.

Germline V CDR1 and CDR2: MDHEN, SYDVKM. The CDR3 sequence is 15 residues long. After removal of 6 bases from V and 8 bases from J, the junction contained 11 bases not matched to a gene. Material: peripheral blood. The chain carries TRBV28 and TRBJ2-1; 9 bases are shared with TRBD1. The sequence derives from a man aged 40-49 years with primary liver carcinoma and hepatitis B virus infection. CDR3 sequence (DNA): TGTGCCAGCAGGCCAGACAGGGGGGGTAGCCATGAGCAGTTCTTC. Translating gives CASRPDRGGSHEQFF.